These 11 T cell receptor beta chains were sequenced from one sample in a study of shared T cell receptors in the human thymus. Using immunoSEQ multiplex PCR, the repertoire was profiled, and TCRdb retains in-frame clones only, with some absent. Of roughly 660,000 clones listed, roughly 90% are singletons. The sample also formed part of further work on human thymus T cells.

Sequenced: thymocytes. These receptors all come from a boy younger than two with a congenital heart defect.

V usage is TRBV9 and J usage is TRBJ2-2; a possible D gene is TRBD2 (6 bases). The V and J ends lost 0 bases and 3 bases respectively, with 15 bases between them. The V gene's germline CDR1 is SGDLS and CDR2 YYNGEE. The CDR3 is 17 amino acids. As DNA, the CDR3 is TGTGCCAGCAGCGTAGGGGGTGGGACTCAAGACACCGGGGAGCTGTTTTTT. Amino acid sequence: CASSVGGGTQDTGELFF.

This sequence joins TRBV11-2 and TRBJ2-3; TRBD1 is a possible D gene (5 bases). CDR3 size: 16 residues. The ends were cut back, 4 bases at V and 2 bases at J, with 16 bases in the middle. CDR1 is SGHAT and CDR2 is FQNNGV in the germline V gene. The CDR3 here is CASSCRQPDATDTQYF. CDR3 bases: TGTGCCAGCAGCTGCCGACAGCCCGATGCCACAGATACGCAGTATTTT. Drawing the rest from reference TRBV11-2 and TRBJ2-3, the complete variable domain is EAGVAQSPRYKIIEKRQSVAFWCNPISGHATLYWYQQILGQGPKLLIQFQNNGVVDDSQLPKDRFSAERLKGVDSTLKIQPAKLEDSAVYLCASSCRQPDATDTQYFGPGTRLTVL.

The chain is built from TRBV5-1 and TRBJ1-2; 7 nucleotides agree with TRBD1. V lost 3 bases and J lost 5; bases outside the gene matches: 7. The CDR3 is 14 amino acids. Germline V gives CDR1 SGHRS, CDR2 YFSETQ. CDR3 DNA sequence: TGCGCCAGCAGCTCCATAGTACAGGGGTATGGCTACACCTTC. Amino acids: CASSSIVQGYGYTF.

This sequence joins TRBV4-1 and TRBJ1-4; a weak D match, TRBD1 (6 bases). Looked up from germline, CDR1 is MGHRA and CDR2 is YSYEKL. V was shortened by 1 base and J by 4 bases, with 22 bases between the two germline ends. The length of the CDR3 is 19 residues. The CDR3 nucleotides are TGCGCCAGCAGCCAAGCCCCAGGGGCCTTACCTGATAATAATGAAAAACTGTTTTTT. Translating gives CASSQAPGALPDNNEKLFF.

Concerning this clone itself: The sample contains more than one DNA sequence encoding this CDR3. The chain links TRBV5-1 to TRBJ2-7; 7 nucleotides line up with TRBD2. The CDR3 has 14 residues. CDR1 is SGHRS and CDR2 is YFSETQ in the germline V gene. J lost 2 bases, V lost 2 bases, and 4 bases had no gene match. As DNA, the CDR3 is TGCGCCAGCAGCTTAGCGGGACGGGCCTACGAGCAGTACTTC. Protein: CASSLAGRAYEQYF.

The chain's CDR3 is CASSVGPGVMNTEAFF. In DNA form, the CDR3 reads TGTGCCAGCAGCGTAGGCCCGGGGGTGATGAACACTGAAGCTTTCTTT. The chain couples TRBV9 to TRBJ1-1; D may be TRBD1 (5 bases). With 0 bases removed from V and 0 bases from J, the gap between germline ends came to 12 bases. Germline loops: CDR1 SGDLS, CDR2 YYNGEE. CDR3 length: 16 amino acids.

On this clone: The junction shows a germline mismatch at one end, possibly a read error. The sample contains more than one DNA sequence encoding this CDR3. V is TRBV19 and J is TRBJ2-7, with 8 bases aligning to TRBD1. CDR3 length: 13 residues. Germline values: CDR1 LNHDA, CDR2 SQIVND (reference sequence). The CDR3 protein is CASSIDRGYEQYF. The CDR3 bases are TGTGCCAGTAGCATAGACAGGGGCTACGAGCAGTACTTC.

This chain uses TRBV15 with TRBJ2-7; 8 bases agree with TRBD1. The CDR3 runs to 17 residues. The J segment lost 2 bases and the V segment lost 0 bases, leaving 9 bases of the junction unmatched. The germline V gene encodes CDR1 LNHNV and CDR2 YYDKDF (reference sequence). The CDR3 bases are TGTGCCACCAGCAGAGATTCGCCACAGGGGGACCCCTACGAGCAGTACTTC. Encoded protein: CATSRDSPQGDPYEQYF.

V usage is TRBV28 and J usage is TRBJ1-3; D possibly corresponds to TRBD1 (5 bases). Between the trimmed V and J ends, which lost 6 bases and 0 bases, there was a span of 15 bases. The CDR3 length is 16 residues. The germline gives CDR1 MDHEN, CDR2 SYDVKM. CDR3: CASRQQGVSSGNTIYF. The CDR3, as DNA: TGTGCCAGCAGGCAACAAGGGGTTAGCTCTGGAAACACCATATATTTT.

The V and J genes are TRBV5-1 and TRBJ2-2, with D maybe TRBD2 (6 bases). Trimming stripped 4 bases from V and 4 bases from J, with 17 bases between. The CDR3 totals 16 residues. Germline V CDR1 and CDR2: SGHRS, YFSETQ. CDR3 protein: CASSPIMREATGELFF. The CDR3 DNA reads TGCGCCAGCAGCCCCATCATGAGGGAGGCCACCGGGGAGCTGTTTTTT.

This chain links TRBV30 with TRBJ2-7, with D perhaps TRBD2 (6 bases). V lost 2 bases to trimming and J lost 0 bases, with 8 bases between them. The CDR3 is made up of 13 amino acids. CDR1 GTSNPN and CDR2 SVGIG come from the germline V gene (reference sequence). The chain's CDR3 is CAWSNGSSYEQYF. CDR3 DNA: TGTGCCTGGAGTAACGGGAGCTCCTACGAGCAGTACTTC.